The clone carrying this TCR beta chain has only a few counts. V gave up 6 bases and J gave up 3 bases; unmatched junction bases: 6. Germline V gene data show CDR1 as MRHNA and CDR2 as SNTAGT. The CDR3 totals 14 residues. The data belong to a study of control samples from healthy donors and cancer patients. Only in-frame clones appear in the TCRdb table, and some are missing; sequencing was by immunoSEQ multiplex PCR. The sample lists about 55,000 clones; around 96% were seen once. The J gene is TRBJ2-3, the V gene TRBV6-4, with 7 bases that match TRBD2. Sequenced: blood. The TCR comes from a young woman in good health. CDR3 amino acids: CASSKSGETDTQYF. CDR3 coding DNA: TGTGCCAGCAGCAAGAGCGGGGAAACAGATACGCAGTATTTT.